This T cell receptor beta chain was sequenced during a study of blood T cell repertoires in COVID-19. This clone was recorded a few times. Sequencing used immunoSEQ multiplex PCR; TCRdb keeps in-frame clones, though not all of them. The data show under 500,000 clones, with roughly 85% seen just once and just under 2% held by the top ten. Germline V gene sequence: CDR1 LNHDA, CDR2 SQIVND (reference sequence). The CDR3 length is 15 residues. Trimming cost V 5 bases and J 5 bases, with 15 bases left between them. Cohorts were assigned according to the clinical history that participants reported. The V and J genes are TRBV19 and TRBJ1-4; D is unresolved. The receptor's source is a woman younger than 35 with acute COVID-19. Sequencing input: PBMCs or T cells enriched from blood (not recorded which). CDR3 in amino acids: CASSLRPMRNEKLFF. As DNA, the CDR3 is TGTGCCAGTAGTCTTCGGCCCATGAGGAATGAAAAACTGTTTTTT.